This T cell receptor beta chain originates from a study of shared clonotypes between healthy human individuals. Study-level points and caveats: Researchers found naive subsets generally carried larger estimated richness than memory subsets. Among non-shared clonotypes, generation probabilities were lower than among those shared by all four donors.

The CDR3 runs to 15 residues. V gave up 4 bases and J gave up 0 bases; unmatched junction bases: 4. Germline V lookup: CDR1 SGHRS, CDR2 YFSETQ. Concerning this clone: Its matching antigen is unknown.

Positively selected for CCR7, the CD45RO-negative cells used as naive CD8 cells excluded terminally differentiated effector memory CD45RA+ cells. Healthy HIV-negative adults with no recent acute infections or vaccinations were recruited as donors. The method was immunoSEQ multiplex PCR; TCRdb's version includes in-frame clones alone and lacks a portion of them. The repertoire has about 610,000 clones, around 96% of them found once; the top ten carry more than 0.085%. The sample was naive CD8+ T cells sorted from blood. The chain carries TRBV5-1 and TRBJ2-1; TRBD2 matches at 7 bases. This receptor was obtained from a woman in her 30s in good health. CDR3 DNA sequence: TGCGCCAGCAGCACCGGGACTATCTCCTACAATGAGCAGTTCTTC. It translates to CASSTGTISYNEQFF.